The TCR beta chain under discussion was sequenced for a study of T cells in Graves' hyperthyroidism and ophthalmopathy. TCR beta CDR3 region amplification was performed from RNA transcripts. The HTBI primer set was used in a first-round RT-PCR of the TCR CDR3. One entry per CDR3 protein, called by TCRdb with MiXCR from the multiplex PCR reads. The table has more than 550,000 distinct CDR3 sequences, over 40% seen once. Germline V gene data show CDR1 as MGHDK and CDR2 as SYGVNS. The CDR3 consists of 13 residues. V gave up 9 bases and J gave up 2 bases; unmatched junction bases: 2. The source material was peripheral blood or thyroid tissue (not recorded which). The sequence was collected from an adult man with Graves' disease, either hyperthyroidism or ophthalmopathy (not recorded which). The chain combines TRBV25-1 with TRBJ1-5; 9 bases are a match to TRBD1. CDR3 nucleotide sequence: TGTGCCAGACAGGGGGCACGCAATCAGCCCCAGCATTTT. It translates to CARQGARNQPQHF.